The present T cell receptor (beta chain) was sequenced within a study of regulatory T cells in long-lasting Graves disease. Indicated time point: newly diagnosed GD, antithyroid drugs for less than 3 months. There was RNA extracted from PBMCs, and the TCR library was made from it. Construction of TCR beta libraries relied on iRepertoire HTBI primers and on Arm-PCR targeting CDR3 regions. In the authors' methods: From all samples, identification returned some 13 TRBJ and 60 to 80 TRBV segments. TCRdb passed the multiplex PCR reads through MiXCR, listing each CDR3 protein once. The V and J calls were determined by TCRdb, not by the authors. The sample contains 400,000 to 450,000 distinct CDR3 sequences, around 17% of which appear only once. V lost 5 bases, J lost 1 base, and 4 bases stayed unmatched. Germline CDR1 ENHRY, CDR2 SYGVKD. The CDR3 contains 14 residues. The table lists this clonotype with many counts.

These records were also assigned to another study, of T cells in Graves' hyperthyroidism and ophthalmopathy. As that report states: The hyperthyroidism was newly diagnosed and had lasted under 2 months; the patients were aged 18 to 65.

The source material was peripheral blood mononuclear cells (PBMCs), sampled at new diagnosis, from a patient treated with antithyroid drugs. This TCR was sampled from a young woman with Graves disease. J is TRBJ1-1 and V is TRBV10-3; 7 positions agree with TRBD1. CDR3 loop: CAISLGTENTEAFF. The CDR3 bases are TGTGCCATCAGTTTGGGGACAGAGAACACTGAAGCTTTCTTT.